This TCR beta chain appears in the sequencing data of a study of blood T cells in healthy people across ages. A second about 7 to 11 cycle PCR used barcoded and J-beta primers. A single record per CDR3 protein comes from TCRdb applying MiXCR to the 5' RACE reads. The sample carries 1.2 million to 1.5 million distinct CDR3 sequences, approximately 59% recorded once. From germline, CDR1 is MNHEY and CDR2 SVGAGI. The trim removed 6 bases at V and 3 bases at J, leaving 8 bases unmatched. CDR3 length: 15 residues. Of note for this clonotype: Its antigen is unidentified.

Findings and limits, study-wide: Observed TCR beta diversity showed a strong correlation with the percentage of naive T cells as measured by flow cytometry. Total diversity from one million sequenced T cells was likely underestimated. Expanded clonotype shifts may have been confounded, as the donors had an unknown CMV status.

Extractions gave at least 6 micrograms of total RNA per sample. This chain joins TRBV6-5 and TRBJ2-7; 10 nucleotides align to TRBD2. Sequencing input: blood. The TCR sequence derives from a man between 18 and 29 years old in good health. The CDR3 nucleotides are TGTGCCAGCAGAAAACTAGCGGGGATATTCTACGAGCAGTACTTC. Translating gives CASRKLAGIFYEQYF.